These 18 T cell receptor beta chains came from one sample sequenced in a study of T cells in localized non-small cell lung cancer. Generated by immunoSEQ multiplex PCR, the TCRdb table keeps only in-frame clones and is missing some. The sample holds about 18,000 clones; about four fifths are singletons and the top ten take about 25%. The specimen was peripheral blood, collected before any cancer treatment. Source of these receptors: a female donor over 55 with stage I lung adenocarcinoma.

The count of this clone is one. CDR3 in amino acids: CASSPNPGPGQGGYTF. CDR3 nucleotide sequence: TGTGCCAGCTCACCAAACCCGGGGCCCGGACAAGGAGGCTACACCTTC. V and J are TRBV18 and TRBJ1-2, with D perhaps matching TRBD1 (5 bases). CDR1 and CDR2 from the germline V gene are KGHSH and LQKENI. CDR3 length: 16 residues. V was cut by 2 bases and J by 8 bases, with 21 bases left in between.

This chain joins TRBV5-4 and TRBJ1-4; D gene uncertain. The CDR3 has 13 amino acids. V lost 1 base, J lost 5 bases, and 6 bases lay in between. The V gene's germline CDR1 is SGHNT and CDR2 YYREEE (reference sequence). The CDR3 nucleotides read TGTGCCAGCAGCTTGAACGAGAATGAAAAACTGTTTTTT. Its translation is CASSLNENEKLFF.

The chain employs TRBV11-1 and TRBJ2-1; the D is unclear. The CDR3 is 13 amino acids. Germline loops: CDR1 SGHAT, CDR2 FQDESV (reference sequence). V was shortened by 1 base and J by 5 bases, with 6 bases between the two germline ends. The CDR3 loop is CASSLGRNNEQFF. CDR3 DNA: TGTGCCAGCAGCTTAGGCCGGAACAATGAGCAGTTCTTC.

This clone was counted once. The chain carries TRBV2 and TRBJ2-5; D possibly uses TRBD1 or TRBD2 (5 bases each). The CDR3 totals 13 residues. Looked up from germline, CDR1 is SNHLY and CDR2 is FYNNEI. The V and J ends lost 5 bases and 0 bases respectively, with 7 bases between them. For the CDR3, the DNA is TGTGCCAGCAGTCGGGACCACCAAGAGACCCAGTACTTC. Its protein product is CASSRDHQETQYF.

The chain employs TRBV4-3 and TRBJ1-1, with D possibly being TRBD1 (6 bases). V was trimmed by 0 bases and J by 5 bases, leaving 13 bases between them. The germline gives CDR1 LGHNA, CDR2 YSLEER. This CDR3 spans 15 amino acids. For the CDR3, the DNA is TGCGCCAGCAGCCAAGAGGGGGCCGGCGGGACTGAAGCTTTCTTT. The encoded protein is CASSQEGAGGTEAFF.

This chain joins TRBV7-2 and TRBJ2-5; D unresolved. Looked up from germline, CDR1 is SGHTA and CDR2 is FQGNSA. CDR3 size: 14 residues. Trimming cost V 4 bases and J 2 bases, with 11 bases left between them. The DNA for the CDR3 is TGTGCCAGCAGCTCATACGGGTTGCAAGAGACCCAGTACTTC. This codes for CASSSYGLQETQYF.

This clone was counted a few times. This sequence joins TRBV18 and TRBJ1-2; D uncertain. Germline V gene lookup returns CDR1 KGHSH and CDR2 LQKENI. The CDR3 has 12 amino acids. V lost 6 bases and J 5 bases, leaving 10 bases between the germline ends. The CDR3, as DNA: TGTGCCAGCTCGCCGGACCTTTATGGCTACACCTTC. Translation gives CASSPDLYGYTF.

V and J are TRBV19 and TRBJ1-6, with 7 bases identical to TRBD1. The CDR3 is 15 residues long. CDR1 is LNHDA, CDR2 SQIVND, per germline (reference sequence). The V segment lost 5 bases and the J segment 6 bases; nucleotides outside the gene matches: 7. The CDR3 here is CASSRKQGSNSPLHF. The CDR3 nucleotides are TGTGCCAGTAGTCGGAAACAGGGGTCTAATTCACCCCTCCACTTT.

This clone is a singleton in its sample. In DNA, the CDR3 is TGTGCCATCAGTGTAGAACGGGGGGGCCCGAGTGAGCAGTTCTTC. It is translated as CAISVERGGPSEQFF. The chain combines TRBV10-3 with TRBJ2-1, with 8 bases lining up with TRBD2. V shed 4 bases, J shed 9 bases, and the junction held 11 bases outside the gene matches. Germline V gene sequence: CDR1 ENHRY, CDR2 SYGVKD. The CDR3 loop spans 15 amino acids.

In this sample, this clone turned up a few times. This chain links TRBV18 with TRBJ2-2; D could derive from TRBD1 or TRBD2 (6 bases each). Between the trimmed V and J ends, which lost 2 bases and 6 bases, there was a span of 16 bases. CDR1 is KGHSH and CDR2 is LQKENI in the germline V gene. This CDR3 contains 16 residues. CDR3 nucleotide sequence: TGTGCCAGCTCACCAAATTCGGGGGCCCGGGCCGGGGAGCTGTTTTTT. This codes for CASSPNSGARAGELFF.

The CDR3 nucleotides are TGCGCCAGCAGCCAACTAGGGGGCAATGAGCAGTTCTTC. It yields the protein CASSQLGGNEQFF. The rearrangement joins TRBV4-1 to TRBJ2-1; a weak D match, TRBD1 (6 bases). Germline-derived CDR1 and CDR2 are MGHRA and YSYEKL. The V end lost 2 bases, the J end lost 6 bases, and 8 bases lay between the germline ends. CDR3 size: 13 residues.

The chain is built from TRBV2 and TRBJ2-1; 9 nucleotides line up with TRBD2. CDR3 length: 15 residues. The V gene end was trimmed by 7 bases and the J gene end by 9 bases; junction bases not matched to a gene: 13. The germline gives CDR1 SNHLY, CDR2 FYNNEI. CDR3 in DNA: TGTGCCAGCACGGGAGCTCGCGGGGGGGCGGGTGAGCAGTTCTTC. Amino acids: CASTGARGGAGEQFF. Filled out from reference TRBV2 and TRBJ2-1, the complete variable domain reads EPEVTQTPSHQVTQMGQEVILRCVPISNHLYFYWYRQILGQKVEFLVSFYNNEISEKSEIFDDQFSVERPDGSNFTLKIRSTKLEDSAMYFCASTGARGGAGEQFFGPGTRLTVL.

The chain is built from TRBV5-6 and TRBJ2-7, with 7 nucleotides matching TRBD1. Trimming removed 3 bases from V and 1 base from J; junction bases left unmatched: 4. Germline V lookup: CDR1 SGHDT, CDR2 YYEEEE. CDR3 length: 14 residues. The CDR3 reads CASSSADRSYEQYF. DNA of the CDR3: TGTGCCAGCAGCTCTGCGGACAGGTCCTACGAGCAGTACTTC.

The chain carries TRBV5-6 and TRBJ2-7; 8 positions agree with TRBD1. The CDR3 is made up of 14 amino acids. V dropped 3 bases and J dropped 2; count of bases not matched to a gene: 4. Germline CDR1 and CDR2: SGHDT and YYEEEE. The CDR3 bases are TGTGCCAGCAGCTGGGGGACAGGTCCCTACGAGCAGTACTTC. Translation: CASSWGTGPYEQYF.

The CDR3: CASSFWVVGATDTQYF. In DNA, the CDR3 is TGTGCCAGCAGCTTTTGGGTAGTGGGGGCCACAGATACGCAGTATTTT. The chain joins TRBV5-4 to TRBJ2-3; D might be TRBD1 (6 bases). The V gene lost 2 bases and the J gene lost 2 bases, with 15 bases spanning the gap. Germline CDR1 SGHNT, CDR2 YYREEE (reference sequence). This CDR3 spans 16 amino acids.

The chain links TRBV28 to TRBJ2-3; 12 bases map to TRBD2. The CDR3 extends over 16 amino acids. Trimming cost V 6 bases and J 6 bases; bases outside gene matches: 10. The V gene's germline CDR1 is MDHEN and CDR2 SYDVKM. The CDR3 sequence is CASSLTLAGGLDTQYF. The CDR3 DNA is TGTGCCAGCAGCCTCACACTAGCGGGGGGACTGGATACGCAGTATTTT. The full variable domain, rest sourced from reference TRBV28 and TRBJ2-3, is DVKVTQSSRYLVKRTGEKVFLECVQDMDHENMFWYRQDPGLGLRLIYFSYDVKMKEKGDIPEGYSVSREKKERFSLILESASTNQTSMYLCASSLTLAGGLDTQYFGPGTRLTVL.

The DNA for the CDR3 is TGTGCTAGTGGTTTGCCGTACGACAGTAACTATGGCTACACCTTC. As protein: CASGLPYDSNYGYTF. This chain uses TRBV12-5 with TRBJ1-2; TRBD1 is a possible D gene (5 bases). The length of the CDR3 is 15 residues. The V gene's germline CDR1 is LGHNT and CDR2 FRNRAP. V lost 2 bases, J lost 1 base, and 11 bases lay in between.

The genes are TRBV2 and TRBJ1-2, with a possible D match to TRBD1 (6 bases). Germline V gives CDR1 SNHLY, CDR2 FYNNEI. The V gene lost 3 bases and the J gene lost 4 bases, with 21 bases spanning the gap. The CDR3 covers 17 residues. CDR3 DNA: TGTGCCAGCAGTGATACGGCACAGGGACTCCGGGGCTATGGCTACACCTTC. Translating gives CASSDTAQGLRGYGYTF.